One sample yielded the 8 T cell receptor beta chains listed below, sequenced in a study of cytomegalovirus exposure and HLA in healthy donors. 60 Vbeta and 13 Jbeta primers were used in PCR. Only in-frame clones appear in the TCRdb table, and some are missing; sequencing was by immunoSEQ multiplex PCR. This sample has 150,000 to 200,000 clones, with around 79% found just once. The sample consisted of PBMCs. The receptors stem from a woman between 25 and 40 years old in good health and CMV-seropositive.

In DNA form, the CDR3 reads TGCGCCAGCAGCCAAGGGACAGGGGGCTTAAATGAGCAGTTCTTC. Amino acids: CASSQGTGGLNEQFF. The chain links TRBV5-1 to TRBJ2-1, with 12 positions matching TRBD1. Trimming removed 4 bases from V and 7 bases from J; junction bases left unmatched: 6. CDR1 is SGHRS and CDR2 is YFSETQ in the germline V gene. This CDR3 has 15 amino acids.

Concerning this clone: Other nucleotide sequences from this sample produce the same CDR3. The chain combines TRBV5-1 with TRBJ2-2, with D tentatively TRBD2 (5 bases). The CDR3 runs 16 residues. Trimming left V 0 bases short and J 2 bases short, with 11 bases between. Germline V gives CDR1 SGHRS, CDR2 YFSETQ. CDR3: CASSLVVSGNTGELFF. Written as DNA, the CDR3 is TGCGCCAGCAGCTTGGTGGTCTCGGGAAACACCGGGGAGCTGTTTTTT.

This sequence joins TRBV2 and TRBJ1-5; the D is unclear. Germline V gene lookup returns CDR1 SNHLY and CDR2 FYNNEI. The CDR3 has 15 residues. The V gene lost 3 bases and the J gene lost 1 base, with 10 bases spanning the gap. CDR3 coding DNA: TGTGCCAGCAGTGAGCTCGGGATGAGCAATCAGCCCCAGCATTTT. This sequence encodes CASSELGMSNQPQHF.

This clone was detected only a few times. V gene TRBV6-5 combines with J gene TRBJ2-7, with TRBD1 matching 7 bases. The CDR3 covers 13 residues. The V segment lost 2 bases and the J segment 3 bases; nucleotides outside the gene matches: 1. Germline CDR1 is MNHEY and CDR2 is SVGAGI. The CDR3 is CASSYRDSYEQYF. CDR3 nucleotide sequence: TGTGCCAGCAGTTACCGGGACAGCTACGAGCAGTACTTC.

The genes are TRBV9 and TRBJ2-7; 7 bases are a match to TRBD2. Germline V gene data show CDR1 as SGDLS and CDR2 as YYNGEE. This CDR3 is built from 14 residues. With 3 bases clipped from V and 4 bases from J, the junction kept 7 bases outside the gene matches. The CDR3 DNA sequence: TGTGCCAGCAGCGCCGGGACTACTCCATACGAGCAGTACTTC. It translates to CASSAGTTPYEQYF.

The chain carries TRBV7-2 and TRBJ1-2, with 7 bases lining up with TRBD1. The germline V gene has CDR1 SGHTA and CDR2 FQGNSA. J lost 5 bases, V lost 1 base, and 7 bases had no gene match. This CDR3 is 15 amino acids long. CDR3 sequence reads: CASSLEQGSWYGYTF. For the CDR3, the DNA is TGTGCCAGCAGCTTAGAACAGGGGAGTTGGTATGGCTACACCTTC.

The gene calls are TRBV5-1 and TRBJ1-6; possibly TRBD1 for D (5 bases). Germline assignment: CDR1 SGHRS and CDR2 YFSETQ. Trimming shortened V by 6 bases and J by 9 bases, and 16 bases separated the two germline ends. The CDR3 runs to 14 residues. The CDR3 sequence: CASNTGTEGSPLHF. Written as DNA, the CDR3 is TGCGCCAGCAACACCGGGACGGAGGGTTCACCCCTCCACTTT. Drawing the rest from reference TRBV5-1 and TRBJ1-6, the complete variable domain is KAGVTQTPRYLIKTRGQQVTLSCSPISGHRSVSWYQQTPGQGLQFLFEYFSETQRNKGNFPGRFSGRQFSNSRSEMNVSTLELGDSALYLCASNTGTEGSPLHFGNGTRLTVT.

This rearrangement joins TRBV19 to TRBJ2-7, with D possibly TRBD1 on 5 matching bases. Trimming stripped 3 bases from V and 3 bases from J, with 6 bases between. The V gene's germline CDR1 is LNHDA and CDR2 SQIVND (reference sequence). This CDR3 region has 12 residues. As DNA, the CDR3 is TGTGCCAGTAGTATTAGGGGCTACGAGCAGTACTTC. Protein: CASSIRGYEQYF. Variable domain in full (rest from reference TRBV19 and TRBJ2-7): DGGITQSPKYLFRKEGQNVTLSCEQNLNHDAMYWYRQDPGQGLRLIYYSQIVNDFQKGDIAEGYSVSREKKESFPLTVTSAQKNPTAFYLCASSIRGYEQYFGPGTRLTVT.